This TCR beta chain appears in the sequencing data of a study of shared clonotypes between healthy human individuals (dated by TCRdb to between 2020 and 2021). As for the study more broadly: A couple of women and a few men aged 18 to 49 years were included in the cohort. To increase sequencing depth and limit assay-specific biases, TCR repertoire library preparation and sequencing were carried out by different laboratories using diverse techniques. Per donor, three plates each were used for CD4 naive and CD4 memory, two for CD8 naive, and one for CD8 memory. To estimate repertoire size and how much clonotype sharing occurs between individuals, the study deeply sequenced the blood TCR repertoires of five healthy adults. Per donor, leukapheresis produced somewhere between about 0.85 and 9.5 billion PBMCs. Beyond this particular receptor, the publication reports: Larger estimated clonotype richness was generally found for naive subsets than for memory subsets. Pairwise subsampling led to the expectation that sequencing depth would affect the degree of clonotype sharing among donors. Higher generation probabilities were observed for clonotypes shared by all four sorted-subset donors than for non-shared clonotypes. Sampling was limited to blood, and TCR repertoires in tissue likely differ from TCR repertoires in blood. Sharing across a handful of donors was observed for about 5% of naive CD4, over 3% of naive CD8, 2% to 2.5% of memory CD4, and about 0.38% of memory CD8 clonotypes. The genetic and exposure-history diversity represented was limited by the small number of donors. Rarefaction of sorted-subset datasets indicated incomplete sequencing despite the large sequencing depth.

Trimming leaves V shorter by 2 bases and J shorter by 0 bases, with the junction holding 11 bases beyond the gene matches. CDR1 and CDR2 are read off the germline V gene as SGHDT and YYEEEE. The CDR3 starts with the cysteine, ends with the phenylalanine, and has 18 residues. This entry keeps only the CDR3 DNA: 54 bases, framed from base 1. TCR CDR3 regions were amplified from genomic DNA by multiplex PCR using the deep immunoSEQ assay. Extracted genomic DNA from each cell subset was distributed evenly across all wells of several immunoSEQ 96-well plates, and each plate was treated as a replicate. For sorted subsets, approximately 210 ng genomic DNA, equal to some 28,000 T cell genomes, was loaded into each replicate PCR. Purified libraries were quantified with a Qubit 3.0 fluorometer, sized on a Bioanalyzer 2100, and re-quantified with the KAPA Library Quantification kit. Each immunoSEQ 96-well plate was sequenced on its own single-read 150-cycle Illumina NextSeq 550 flow cell. Turning to the authors' computational methods: The immunoSEQ output contained only junctional sequences without quality scores, so filtering could not match that applied to full-length reads. To assign V/J genes and CDR3, sequences were annotated against IMGT germline references using PyIR, a Python wrapper for IgBLAST v1.9. Reads with weak V/J assignments (E-value above 1e-6), missing CDR3, stop codons, out-of-frame junctions, or ambiguous translated residues were removed. V3J clonotypes were defined as sequences sharing the same inferred V gene, J gene, and CDR3 amino acid sequence. Percentage overlap between repertoires was calculated by dividing the number of shared unique clonotypes by the size of the smaller repertoire. Richness of each repertoire was evaluated using RTK rarefaction, the Chao1 estimator, and Recon v2.1 estimates of unobserved clonotypes. Generation probabilities for all TCRbeta clonotypes obtained by the gDNA method from several donors were computed using OLGA. This is the immuneACCESS table as TCRdb keeps it, with only in-frame sequences that have V and J called. A part of the clones is gone; compared with another copy, unresolved V genes explain less than half, and the rest is unexplained. V, J and clone size are those of that table, while D and trimming were read from the DNA. In this sample the table shows some 980,000 clones, 70% to 85% of which occur a single time. The ten largest clones take up around 1.4% of the sample.

Donors were healthy HIV-negative adults with no recently reported acute infections or vaccinations. Every donor was a Caucasian adult living in Nashville, Tennessee, USA. CD4+ T cells were enriched by magnetic negative selection, after which naive cells were positively selected on CD45RA and the negative fraction was taken as the memory subset. Blood was collected by leukapheresis, and PBMCs were isolated by Ficoll-Histopaque density gradient centrifugation and then cryopreserved in liquid nitrogen vapor phase. Analytical flow cytometry was used to check the purity and quantity of each magnetically sorted T cell population. Each sorted fraction had its genomic DNA isolated and then quantified by UV absorbance on a Nanodrop 2000c. About this clone itself: What this receptor recognizes is not known. One base away there is no much larger clone; base qualities are not given.

This sequence uses TRBV5-6 and TRBJ2-5; 9 bases in the middle match TRBD1. The sequenced material came from memory CD4+ T cells sorted from blood. The cell subset or site label, as the study defines it: CD45RA-negative fraction. The clonotype comes from a man between 18 and 35 years old in good health. In nucleotide form, the sequence is TGTGCCAGCAGCTTTAGTTTTAAGGGGACAGGGTACCAAGAGACCCAGTACTTC. It translates to CASSFSFKGTGYQETQYF.